The subject of this entry is one TCR beta chain. Its specificity is not known. This sample stems from a study of CD8 T cells in Susac syndrome. General observations from the study: It was acknowledged in the study that its TCR sequencing and HLA analysis involved a relatively small number of individuals.

In blood CD8+ and CD4+ T cells, TCR beta underwent sequencing. TEMRA cells were enriched by FACS, while CD8+ and CD4+ T cells were obtained through a negative isolation that was performed magnetically. This CDR3 has 12 residues. Germline CDR1 GTSNPN, CDR2 SVGIG (reference sequence). With 3 bases removed from V and 3 bases from J, the gap between germline ends came to 8 bases. Random hexamers primed reverse transcription of about 0.5 to 1 ug RNA. Amplification of TCR beta CDR3 used immunoSEQ multiplex PCR across 54 Vbeta and 13 Jbeta. TCRdb independently ran MiXCR on the immunoSEQ multiplex PCR reads; one entry per CDR3 protein. Of roughly 180,000 distinct CDR3 sequences listed, over 85% are singletons.

The sequenced sample was CD4+ T cells from PBMCs. The chain links TRBV30 to TRBJ1-1; D is unclear. The origin of this receptor is a human donor in good health. Here the CDR3 reads CAWRELDTEAFF. The CDR3 DNA is TGTGCCTGGAGGGAACTTGACACTGAAGCTTTCTTT.